The rows below give T cell receptor beta chains drawn from one sample of a study of blood T cells in healthy people across ages. TCRdb re-called the 5' RACE reads through MiXCR, storing one row per CDR3 protein. The sample includes 700,000 to 900,000 distinct CDR3 sequences, roughly 50% of them seen just once. Sequencing was performed on blood. The receptors here all came from a man older than 75 in good health. CDR3s include the opening cysteine and the closing phenylalanine or tryptophan. Fields, in order: clone size, J gene, D gene, V gene, CDR3 DNA, CDR3 protein. A D gene is named only where the DNA matches it firmly. Size is stated for part of the rows, as once, few or many counts, or as a class when the clone is expanded.

>many|TRBJ2-4|.|TRBV12-3/TRBV12-4
TGTGCCAGCAGCCTAGCCAAAAACATTCAGTACTTC
CASSLAKNIQYF
>few|TRBJ1-2|.|TRBV3-1
TGTGCCAGCACCCCGGACAGCCTCAACTATGGCTACACCTTC
CASTPDSLNYGYTF
>.|TRBJ2-5|TRBD2|TRBV6-5
TGTGCCAGCACCCACCGGGAGGGAAAAGAGACCCAGTACTTC
CASTHREGKETQYF
>.|TRBJ1-1|TRBD1|TRBV18
TGTGCCAGCTCACCGCCGACAGGACGAAACAGGGGCACTGAAGCTTTCTTT
CASSPPTGRNRGTEAFF
>.|TRBJ2-5|.|TRBV12-3/TRBV12-4
TGTGCCAGCACCCCTAATTCCGGCAGGGTGGAGACCCAGTACTTC
CASTPNSGRVETQYF
>.|TRBJ2-1|TRBD2|TRBV6-1
TGTGCCAGCCACCGACTAGCGGGAGACCACAATGAGCAGTTCTTC
CASHRLAGDHNEQFF
>.|TRBJ1-1|TRBD1|TRBV4-2
TGTGCCAGCAGCCGTTGGACAGGGAATATGAACACTGAAGCTTTCTTT
CASSRWTGNMNTEAFF
>.|TRBJ1-1|.|TRBV7-9
TGTGCCAGCAGGGTAGACGACTGGAACACTGAAGCTTTCTTT
CASRVDDWNTEAFF
>.|TRBJ2-1|.|TRBV7-2
TGTGCCAGCAGCTTAGCTGATTTACGGAATGAGCAGTTCTTC
CASSLADLRNEQFF
>.|TRBJ2-7|.|TRBV12-3/TRBV12-4
TGTGCCAGCAGTCCCGATTCCAAGGGGCGCTACCACGAGCAGTACTTC
CASSPDSKGRYHEQYF
>.|TRBJ2-6|.|TRBV5-5
TGTGCCAGCGCCCTTGTCAACGCTGGGGCCAACGTCCTGACTTTC
CASALVNAGANVLTF
>.|TRBJ2-1|TRBD1|TRBV18
TGTGCCAGCTCACTACCGGGACAGGGGCTCGCGAATGAGCAGTTCTTC
CASSLPGQGLANEQFF
>.|TRBJ2-3|.|TRBV20-1
TGCAGTGCCCTATTTTGGTCGCAGTATTTT
CSALFWSQYF
>.|TRBJ1-1|.|TRBV7-9
TGTGCCAGTTCGAGGGCAGGGTTGAACACTGAAGCTTTCTTT
CASSRAGLNTEAFF
>few|TRBJ2-7|.|TRBV20-1
TGCAGTGCATACGACCGGGACTTCTTCCACGAGCAGTACTTC
CSAYDRDFFHEQYF
>few|TRBJ1-4|TRBD1|TRBV11-2
TGTGCCAGCAGCTTCCTCGGGACAGGGGGAAAACTGTTTTTT
CASSFLGTGGKLFF
>.|TRBJ2-5|.|TRBV2
TGTGCCAGCGGGGTGGAGGGGGCTGTAGAGACCCAGTACTTC
CASGVEGAVETQYF
>.|TRBJ1-1|.|TRBV29-1
TGCAGCGTCGCTGAGGGGAGCACTGAAGCTTTCTTT
CSVAEGSTEAFF
>.|TRBJ2-5|.|TRBV4-1
TGCGCCAGCAGCCCAGCATCTCAAGAGACCCAGTACTTC
CASSPASQETQYF
>.|TRBJ1-2|TRBD1|TRBV29-1
TGCAGCGTTGCCCGTCAGGGGGCGCTTGGCTACACCTTC
CSVARQGALGYTF
>few|TRBJ2-3|.|TRBV21-1
TGTGCCACCGGGACAGGGAACAGATACGCGTATTTT
CATGTGNRYAYF
>.|TRBJ2-3|TRBD2|TRBV7-2
TGTGCCAGCAGCTTAGATGGGACTAGCGGGCAGTATTTT
CASSLDGTSGQYF
>.|TRBJ2-7|.|TRBV6-1
TGTGCCAGCAGTGATACGGTAACGAGGGGGAAGGGAGGGCAGTACTTC
CASSDTVTRGKGGQYF
>few|TRBJ2-3|.|TRBV4-1
TGCGCCAGCAGCCAAGTCCGCCGGGAGTCGACTACGCAGTATTTT
CASSQVRRESTTQYF
>.|TRBJ1-2|TRBD1|TRBV2
TGTGCCAGCAGAGAGGGACAGGGGGCCTATGGCTACACCTTC
CASREGQGAYGYTF
>.|TRBJ2-7|TRBD1|TRBV11-3
TGTGCCAGCAGCCCGGGACAGGGCCAAGCCTACGAGCAGTACTTC
CASSPGQGQAYEQYF
>.|TRBJ2-4|.|TRBV7-9
TGTGCCAGCAGCCCTTGGGACGGCCAAAACATTCAGTACTTC
CASSPWDGQNIQYF
>.|TRBJ1-4|.|TRBV29-1
TGCAGCGTGAAGGACGGAGGGGATGAAAAACTGTTTTTT
CSVKDGGDEKLFF
>.|TRBJ2-7|TRBD1|TRBV29-1
TGCAGCGCCAGGACAGGGGGCTTCGACGAGCAGTACTTC
CSARTGGFDEQYF
>few|TRBJ2-3|TRBD2|TRBV9
TGTGCCAGCAGCGTAGGACTAGCGGGACCGATAGATACGCAGTATTTT
CASSVGLAGPIDTQYF
>few|TRBJ2-7|.|TRBV4-2
TGTGCCAGCAGCCAAGAAGGGTGGGGAAACGAGCAGTACTTC
CASSQEGWGNEQYF
>few|TRBJ1-4|TRBD1|TRBV6-4
TGTGCCAGCAGTGCAGGGGGAGATGAAAAACTGTTTTTT
CASSAGGDEKLFF
>.|TRBJ1-2|.|TRBV27
TGTGCCAGCAGTTTTTCGGGGGGAGTGAACTATGGCTACACCTTC
CASSFSGGVNYGYTF
>.|TRBJ1-1|.|TRBV11-1
TGTGCCAGCAGCTTGGACATACTGAACACTGAAGCTTTCTTT
CASSLDILNTEAFF
>.|TRBJ2-3|.|TRBV5-1
TGCGCCAGCAGCATTTGGACGTCTAGCACAGATACGCAGTATTTT
CASSIWTSSTDTQYF
>.|TRBJ1-6|.|TRBV4-2
TGTGCCAGCAGCCAAGGGGCCGGGGAATCACCCCTCCACTTT
CASSQGAGESPLHF
>few|TRBJ2-1|TRBD1|TRBV4-2
TGTGCCAGCAGCCAAGCACAGGGGAGAGTCGGCTCCTACAATGAGCAGTTCTTC
CASSQAQGRVGSYNEQFF
>once|TRBJ2-4|TRBD2|TRBV5-5
TGTGCCAGCAGCTTTCAATTAGCGGGCTTGAGGTACATTCAGTACTTC
CASSFQLAGLRYIQYF
>few|TRBJ2-5|.|TRBV6-2/TRBV6-3
TGTGCCAGCAGTCGCCCTCCCGCGGAGACCCAGTACTTC
CASSRPPAETQYF
>many|TRBJ2-3|TRBD2|TRBV7-2
TGTGCCAGCAGCTTAGATGGGACTAGCTGGCAGTATTTT
CASSLDGTSWQYF
>few|TRBJ2-1|.|TRBV5-1
TGTGCCAGCAGCCTGCCCGGCAATGAGCAGTTCTTC
CASSLPGNEQFF
>.|TRBJ2-3|.|TRBV20-1
TGCAGTGCTCCGAACAGGGAGGCAGGCGATACGCAGTATTTT
CSAPNREAGDTQYF
>.|TRBJ2-3|.|TRBV24-1
TGTGCCACCAGTGATGATACTAGCAGATACGCGTATTTT
CATSDDTSRYAYF
>few|TRBJ2-7|.|TRBV2
TGTGCCAGCCGGGCCCAGTCTTACGAGCAGTACTTC
CASRAQSYEQYF
>few|TRBJ2-3|TRBD2|TRBV10-3
TGTGCCATCAGTGGGACACTAGCGGGAGGCACAGATACGCAGTATTTT
CAISGTLAGGTDTQYF
>few|TRBJ1-2|.|TRBV20-1
TGCAGTGCTAGAGATTGGGGGATTAACTATGGCTACACCTTC
CSARDWGINYGYTF
>.|TRBJ2-5|.|TRBV20-1
TGCAGTGCTAGGGTACAGGGAGGTGGGACCCAGTACTTC
CSARVQGGGTQYF
>.|TRBJ2-3|TRBD1|TRBV20-1
TGCAGTGCTCCGACAGGGGGAATCGCGTATTTT
CSAPTGGIAYF
>.|TRBJ1-2|.|TRBV18
TGTGCCAGCTCACCGGACCTTAACTATGGCTACACCTTC
CASSPDLNYGYTF